These T cell receptor beta chains were read from a single sample in a study of identical twins. TCRdb itself ran the 5' RACE reads through MiXCR, one entry per CDR3 protein. The sample carries more than 1.5 million distinct CDR3 sequences, 32% recorded once. The sequenced sample was cord blood. These receptors were collected from a newborn girl in good health. Both conserved end residues are part of each CDR3. A D gene is named only where the DNA matches it firmly. Expanded clones get a size class; other rows say once, few or many, or leave the size out.

cdr3_nt cdr3_aa clone_size cdr3_length v_call d_call j_call
TGCGCCAGCAGCCAAGCTTCCGGGACAGGGGTCTGGGAGACCCAGTACTTC CASSQASGTGVWETQYF few 17 TRBV4-1 TRBD1 TRBJ2-5
TGTGCCAGCAGCCAAGGAGGAACTAGCACAGATACGCAGTATTTT CASSQGGTSTDTQYF many 15 TRBV3-1 - TRBJ2-3
TGCAGTGCTACTCGGGACGGGTCCACTGAAGCTTTCTTT CSATRDGSTEAFF - 13 TRBV20-1 - TRBJ1-1
TGCGCCAGCAGCTTGATGTTAACAGATACGCAGTATTTT CASSLMLTDTQYF few 13 TRBV5-1 - TRBJ2-3
TGTGCCATCAGGGGGGCGGGGAACACTGAAGCTTTCTTT CAIRGAGNTEAFF - 13 TRBV10-3 - TRBJ1-1
TGCAGCGTCAGCAGGGGAAATGAGCAGTTCTTC CSVSRGNEQFF - 11 TRBV29-1 - TRBJ2-1
TGTGCCACCAGTGATTCCGGGACAGGGAATCAGCCCCAGCATTTT CATSDSGTGNQPQHF - 15 TRBV24-1 TRBD1 TRBJ1-5
TGCGCCAGCAGCTTGGGGACAGGGGCCACAGATACGCAGTATTTT CASSLGTGATDTQYF many 15 TRBV5-1 TRBD1 TRBJ2-3
TGCAGTGCTAGAGTCTCGGGGGGCTACTCCTACGAGCAGTACTTC CSARVSGGYSYEQYF few 15 TRBV20-1 - TRBJ2-7
TGCAGTGCTAGTGTAGGGGCGAACACTGAAGCTTTCTTT CSASVGANTEAFF few 13 TRBV20-1 - TRBJ1-1
TGTGCCAGCAGTAGAGGGGGAGTTGAGCAGTTCTTC CASSRGGVEQFF few 12 TRBV12-3/TRBV12-4 - TRBJ2-1
TGTGCCCTCAGACAGGGGGCTGAGGGCTACACCTTC CALRQGAEGYTF few 12 TRBV10-3 TRBD1 TRBJ1-2
TGTGCCAGCAGTAGACCCGTGAACTATGGCTACACCTTC CASSRPVNYGYTF - 13 TRBV5-6 - TRBJ1-2
TGTGCCAGCAGGCGGGACAGGGGTCGGGATACGCAGTATTTT CASRRDRGRDTQYF few 14 TRBV27 TRBD1 TRBJ2-3